This is a list of T cell receptor beta chains from one sample in a study of cytomegalovirus exposure and HLA in healthy donors. TCRdb's copy holds only in-frame clones and misses some; the assay was immunoSEQ multiplex PCR. The table includes a few hundred thousand clones, about 80% detected once. Sequencing was performed on PBMCs. All receptors come from a girl aged 2 to 9 in good health and CMV-seronegative. CDR3s include the opening cysteine and the closing phenylalanine or tryptophan. The D gene is left open where the match is weak. A clone size is listed for some rows: how often the clone was seen (once, few, many), or a class if it is expanded.

TRBD2 | NA | TRBJ2-1 | TRBV28 | CASSLSLAGRSEGQFF | TGTGCCAGCAGTTTATCTCTAGCGGGCCGTTCTGAAGGGCAGTTCTTC
NA | NA | TRBJ2-2 | TRBV7-9 | CASRSRGPNTGELFF | TGTGCCAGCAGGAGCAGGGGTCCGAACACCGGGGAGCTGTTTTTT
NA | NA | TRBJ1-5 | TRBV6-1 | CASRAFTNGNQPQHF | TGTGCCAGCAGGGCCTTTACGAATGGCAATCAGCCCCAGCATTTT
NA | once | TRBJ2-3 | TRBV28 | CASSWTAYTQYF | TGTGCCAGCAGTTGGACAGCTTATACGCAGTATTTT
NA | NA | TRBJ1-1 | TRBV7-6 | CARSGGGQSEAFF | TGTGCCCGCAGCGGCGGCGGACAGTCTGAAGCTTTCTTT
NA | NA | TRBJ1-2 | TRBV6-1 | CASSLTGNGYTF | TGTGCCAGCAGTCTCACAGGGAATGGCTACACCTTC
NA | few | TRBJ2-1 | TRBV4-1 | CASSQRILVASFQNEQFF | TGCGCCAGCAGCCAAAGAATACTAGTGGCCAGTTTCCAGAATGAGCAGTTCTTC
NA | NA | TRBJ1-6 | TRBV9 | CASSPPGDSPLHF | TGTGCCAGCAGTCCTCCGGGGGATTCACCCCTCCACTTT
NA | NA | TRBJ2-7 | TRBV5-1 | CASTGGYEQYF | TGCGCCAGCACCGGGGGCTACGAGCAGTACTTC
NA | few | TRBJ2-1 | TRBV7-6 | CASSLTGNNEQFF | TGTGCCAGCAGCCTGACTGGAAACAATGAGCAGTTCTTC
TRBD2 | NA | TRBJ2-5 | TRBV9 | CASSALLAGGVETQYF | TGTGCCAGCAGCGCCCTACTAGCGGGGGGGGTCGAGACCCAGTACTTC
TRBD2 | NA | TRBJ2-1 | TRBV15 | CATSRDRTSGSREQFF | TGTGCCACCAGCAGAGACCGGACTAGCGGGAGTCGGGAGCAGTTCTTC
TRBD1 | NA | TRBJ1-5 | TRBV7-2 | CASSPTDRALNQPQHF | TGTGCCAGCAGCCCGACAGACAGGGCTCTTAATCAGCCCCAGCATTTT
TRBD1 | NA | TRBJ1-5 | TRBV6-1 | CASSAPGQVTSNQPQHF | TGTGCCAGCAGTGCGCCGGGACAGGTTACCAGCAATCAGCCCCAGCATTTT
NA | once | TRBJ1-2 | TRBV29-1 | CSVTGNYGYTF | TGCAGCGTTACAGGGAACTATGGCTACACCTTC
NA | NA | TRBJ2-1 | TRBV29-1 | CSVTLGGNEQFF | TGCAGCGTTACCCTTGGCGGCAATGAGCAGTTCTTC
NA | NA | TRBJ1-1 | TRBV27 | CASSLLYSMNTEAFF | TGTGCCAGCAGTTTATTGTACAGCATGAACACTGAAGCTTTCTTT
NA | NA | TRBJ2-2 | TRBV10-1 | CASSNRAGELFF | TGCGCCAGCAGTAACAGGGCCGGGGAGCTGTTTTTT
TRBD1 | NA | TRBJ2-7 | TRBV13 | CASSFDGGQGTYEQYF | TGTGCCAGCAGCTTCGATGGGGGACAGGGGACCTACGAGCAGTACTTC
TRBD2 | NA | TRBJ2-1 | TRBV10-1 | CASSPGTRQEQFF | TGCGCCAGCAGTCCCGGGACTAGACAGGAGCAGTTCTTC
NA | NA | TRBJ2-1 | TRBV7-2 | CASRVGGRVYNEQFF | TGTGCCAGCAGAGTGGGGGGGCGCGTGTACAATGAGCAGTTCTTC
TRBD1 | NA | TRBJ1-4 | TRBV28 | CASSSSGTGNEKLFF | TGTGCCAGCAGCTCCTCCGGGACAGGGAATGAAAAACTGTTTTTT
NA | NA | TRBJ1-2 | TRBV28 | CASSLVGIYGYTF | TGTGCCAGCAGTCTGGTCGGGATTTATGGCTACACCTTC
TRBD2 | NA | TRBJ2-3 | TRBV6-1 | CASSDIAGGTDTQYF | TGTGCCAGCAGTGATATAGCGGGAGGTACAGATACGCAGTATTTT
TRBD2 | NA | TRBJ2-5 | TRBV7-9 | CASSLGTSGEETQYF | TGTGCCAGCAGCTTAGGGACTAGCGGAGAAGAGACCCAGTACTTC
NA | NA | TRBJ2-1 | TRBV21-1 | CASSKERGLAQNEQFF | TGTGCCAGCAGCAAAGAGAGGGGACTAGCGCAGAATGAGCAGTTCTTC
TRBD1 | few | TRBJ1-5 | TRBV2 | CASRPWTGDQPQHF | TGTGCCAGCAGACCCTGGACAGGGGATCAGCCCCAGCATTTT
NA | NA | TRBJ1-1 | TRBV28 | CASSPRGWGDTEAFF | TGTGCCAGCAGCCCTCGGGGGTGGGGAGACACTGAAGCTTTCTTT
TRBD2 | few | TRBJ2-3 | TRBV5-6 | CASSLISSGGEHTDTQYF | TGTGCCAGCAGCTTGATTTCTAGCGGGGGGGAACACACAGATACGCAGTATTTT
NA | NA | TRBJ2-2 | TRBV18 | CASSLSSPRGNTGELFF | TGTGCCAGCTCACTCTCGTCCCCCAGGGGAAACACCGGGGAGCTGTTTTTT
TRBD2 | few | TRBJ2-3 | TRBV9 | CASSSGLVRTDTQYF | TGTGCCAGCAGCTCCGGACTAGTGAGGACAGATACGCAGTATTTT
NA | NA | TRBJ1-1 | TRBV10-3 | CAISVGVLENTEAFF | TGTGCCATCAGTGTAGGAGTACTTGAGAACACTGAAGCTTTCTTT
TRBD1 | NA | TRBJ2-1 | TRBV5-8 | CASSLDRARYEQFF | TGTGCCAGCAGCCTGGACAGGGCTAGATATGAGCAGTTCTTC
NA | NA | TRBJ1-5 | TRBV19 | CASSISGFSNQPQHF | TGTGCCAGTAGTATATCAGGGTTTAGCAATCAGCCCCAGCATTTT
TRBD1 | NA | TRBJ1-1 | TRBV7-9 | CASSSPGTGNTEAFF | TGTGCCAGCAGCAGTCCCGGGACAGGGAACACTGAAGCTTTCTTT
NA | NA | TRBJ1-6 | TRBV5-6 | CASSTTGYDSPLHF | TGTGCCAGCAGTACAACAGGGTACGACTCACCCCTCCACTTT
NA | NA | TRBJ2-7 | TRBV21-1 | CASRTQPFRAGASYEQYF | TGTGCCAGCAGGACCCAACCCTTTAGAGCGGGAGCCAGCTACGAGCAGTACTTC
NA | NA | TRBJ1-2 | TRBV6-5 | CASKKGAQGYTF | TGTGCCAGCAAAAAAGGGGCTCAAGGCTACACCTTC
TRBD2 | NA | TRBJ2-3 | TRBV11-2 | CASSFSGGATDTQYF | TGTGCCAGCAGTTTTAGCGGGGGGGCCACAGATACGCAGTATTTT
NA | NA | TRBJ1-2 | TRBV30 | CAWSVGQYGYTF | TGTGCCTGGAGTGTAGGACAGTATGGCTACACCTTC
TRBD2 | NA | TRBJ2-2 | TRBV28 | CASSFTSGGNTGELFF | TGTGCCAGCAGTTTCACTAGCGGGGGGAACACCGGGGAGCTGTTTTTT